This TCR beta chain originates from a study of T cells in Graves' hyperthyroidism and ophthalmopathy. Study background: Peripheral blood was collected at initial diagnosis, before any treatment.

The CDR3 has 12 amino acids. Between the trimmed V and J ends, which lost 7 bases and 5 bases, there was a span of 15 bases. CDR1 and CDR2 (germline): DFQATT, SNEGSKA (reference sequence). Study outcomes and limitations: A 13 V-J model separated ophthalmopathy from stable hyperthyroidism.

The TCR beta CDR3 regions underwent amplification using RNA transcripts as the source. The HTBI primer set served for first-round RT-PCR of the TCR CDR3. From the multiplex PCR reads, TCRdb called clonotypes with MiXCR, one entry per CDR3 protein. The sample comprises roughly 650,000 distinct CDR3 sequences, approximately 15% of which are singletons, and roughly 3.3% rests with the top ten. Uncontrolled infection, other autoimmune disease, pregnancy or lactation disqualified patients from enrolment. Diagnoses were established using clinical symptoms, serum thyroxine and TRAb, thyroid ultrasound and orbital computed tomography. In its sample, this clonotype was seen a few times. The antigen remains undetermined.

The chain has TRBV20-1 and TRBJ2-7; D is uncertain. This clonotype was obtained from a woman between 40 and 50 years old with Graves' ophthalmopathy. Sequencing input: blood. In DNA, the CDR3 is TGCAGTGTTGACGGCGGCCGGAACGAGCAGTACTTC. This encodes CSVDGGRNEQYF.